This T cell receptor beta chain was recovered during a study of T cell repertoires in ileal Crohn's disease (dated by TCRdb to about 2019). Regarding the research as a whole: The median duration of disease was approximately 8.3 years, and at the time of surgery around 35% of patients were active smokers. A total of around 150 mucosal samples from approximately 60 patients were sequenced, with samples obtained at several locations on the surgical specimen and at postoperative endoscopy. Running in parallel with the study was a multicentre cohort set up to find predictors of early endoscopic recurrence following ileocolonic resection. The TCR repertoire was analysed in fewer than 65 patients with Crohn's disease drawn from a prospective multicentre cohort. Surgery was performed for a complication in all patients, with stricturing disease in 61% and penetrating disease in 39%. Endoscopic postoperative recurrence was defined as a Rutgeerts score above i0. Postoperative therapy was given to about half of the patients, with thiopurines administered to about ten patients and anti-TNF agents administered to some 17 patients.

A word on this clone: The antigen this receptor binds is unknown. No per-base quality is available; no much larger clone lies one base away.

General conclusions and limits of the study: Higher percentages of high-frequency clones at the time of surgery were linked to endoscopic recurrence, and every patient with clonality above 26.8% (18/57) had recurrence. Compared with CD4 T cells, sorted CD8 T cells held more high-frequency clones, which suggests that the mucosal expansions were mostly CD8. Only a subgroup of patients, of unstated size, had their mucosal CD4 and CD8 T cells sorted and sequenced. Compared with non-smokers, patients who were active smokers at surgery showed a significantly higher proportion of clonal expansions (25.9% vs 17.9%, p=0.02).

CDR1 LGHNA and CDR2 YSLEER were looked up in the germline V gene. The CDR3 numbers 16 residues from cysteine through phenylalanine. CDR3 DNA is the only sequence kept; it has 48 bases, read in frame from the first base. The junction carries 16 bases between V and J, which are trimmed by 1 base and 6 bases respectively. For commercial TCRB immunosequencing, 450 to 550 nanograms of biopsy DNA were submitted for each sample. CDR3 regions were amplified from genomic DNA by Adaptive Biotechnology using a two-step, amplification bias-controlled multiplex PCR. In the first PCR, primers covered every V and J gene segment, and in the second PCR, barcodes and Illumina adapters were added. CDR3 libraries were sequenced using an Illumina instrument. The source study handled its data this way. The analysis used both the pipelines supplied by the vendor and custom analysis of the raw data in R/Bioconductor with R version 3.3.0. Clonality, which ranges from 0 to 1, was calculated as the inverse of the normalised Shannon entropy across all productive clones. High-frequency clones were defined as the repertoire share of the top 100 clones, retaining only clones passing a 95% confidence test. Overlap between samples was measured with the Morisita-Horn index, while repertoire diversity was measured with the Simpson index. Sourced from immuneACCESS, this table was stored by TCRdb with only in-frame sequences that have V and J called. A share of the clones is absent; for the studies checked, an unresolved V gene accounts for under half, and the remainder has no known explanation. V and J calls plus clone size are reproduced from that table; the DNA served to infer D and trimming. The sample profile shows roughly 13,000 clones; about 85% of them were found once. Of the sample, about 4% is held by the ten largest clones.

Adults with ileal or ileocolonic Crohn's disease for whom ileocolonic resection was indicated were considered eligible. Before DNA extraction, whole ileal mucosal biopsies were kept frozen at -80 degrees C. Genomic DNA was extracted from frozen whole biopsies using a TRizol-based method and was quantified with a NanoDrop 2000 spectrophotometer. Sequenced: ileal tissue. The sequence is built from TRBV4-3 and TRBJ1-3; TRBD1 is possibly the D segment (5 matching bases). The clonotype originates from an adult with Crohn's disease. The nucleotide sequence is TGCGCCAGCAGCCAAGGGAGGGGAACAGGCACAAACACCATATATTTT. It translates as CASSQGRGTGTNTIYF.